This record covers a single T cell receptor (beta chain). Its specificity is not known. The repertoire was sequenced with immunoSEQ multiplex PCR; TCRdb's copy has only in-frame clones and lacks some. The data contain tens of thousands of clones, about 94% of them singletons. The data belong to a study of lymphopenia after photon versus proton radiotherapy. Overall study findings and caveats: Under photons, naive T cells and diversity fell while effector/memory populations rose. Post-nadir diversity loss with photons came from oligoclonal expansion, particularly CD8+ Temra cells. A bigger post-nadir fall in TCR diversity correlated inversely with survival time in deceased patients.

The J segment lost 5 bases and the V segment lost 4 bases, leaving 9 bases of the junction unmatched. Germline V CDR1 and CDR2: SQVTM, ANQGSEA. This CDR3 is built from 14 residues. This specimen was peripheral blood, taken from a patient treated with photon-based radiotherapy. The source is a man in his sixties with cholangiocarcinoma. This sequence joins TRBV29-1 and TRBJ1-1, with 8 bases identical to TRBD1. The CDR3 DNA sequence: TGCAGCGTTGCTGTCGATACAGGGGGAACTGAAGCTTTCTTT. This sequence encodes CSVAVDTGGTEAFF.